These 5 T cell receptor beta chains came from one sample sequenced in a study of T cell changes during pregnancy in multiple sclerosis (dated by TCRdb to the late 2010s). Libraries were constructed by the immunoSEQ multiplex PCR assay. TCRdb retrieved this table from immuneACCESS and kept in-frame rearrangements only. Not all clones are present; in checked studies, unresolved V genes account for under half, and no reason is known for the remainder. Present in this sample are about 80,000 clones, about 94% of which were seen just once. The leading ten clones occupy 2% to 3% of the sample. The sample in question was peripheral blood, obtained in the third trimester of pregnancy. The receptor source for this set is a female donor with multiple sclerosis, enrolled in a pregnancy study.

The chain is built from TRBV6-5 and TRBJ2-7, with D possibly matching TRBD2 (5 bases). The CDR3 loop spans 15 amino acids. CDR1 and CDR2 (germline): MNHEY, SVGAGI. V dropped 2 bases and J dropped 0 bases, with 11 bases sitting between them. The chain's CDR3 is CASSYNGVFSYEQYF. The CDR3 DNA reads TGTGCCAGCAGTTACAACGGGGTATTCTCCTACGAGCAGTACTTC.

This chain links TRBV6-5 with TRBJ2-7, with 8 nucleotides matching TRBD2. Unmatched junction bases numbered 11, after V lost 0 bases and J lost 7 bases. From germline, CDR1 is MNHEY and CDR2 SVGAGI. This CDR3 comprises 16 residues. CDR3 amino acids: CASSYSPSGGEGEQYF. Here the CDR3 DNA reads TGTGCCAGCAGTTACTCGCCGAGCGGGGGTGAGGGTGAGCAGTACTTC.

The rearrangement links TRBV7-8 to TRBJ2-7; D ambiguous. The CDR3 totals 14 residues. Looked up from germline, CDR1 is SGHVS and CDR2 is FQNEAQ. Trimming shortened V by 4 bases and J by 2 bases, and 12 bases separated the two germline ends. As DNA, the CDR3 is TGTGCCAGCAGCTCTGGGCCCACAGCCTACGAGCAGTACTTC. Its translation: CASSSGPTAYEQYF.

The CDR3 loop reads CSASQSETQYF. DNA for the CDR3: TGCAGTGCTAGCCAGTCGGAGACCCAGTACTTC. J is TRBJ2-5 and V is TRBV20-1; D unclear. The V end lost 3 bases, the J end lost 5 bases, and 7 bases lay between the germline ends. CDR1 is DFQATT, CDR2 SNEGSKA, per germline (reference sequence). The CDR3 runs 11 residues.

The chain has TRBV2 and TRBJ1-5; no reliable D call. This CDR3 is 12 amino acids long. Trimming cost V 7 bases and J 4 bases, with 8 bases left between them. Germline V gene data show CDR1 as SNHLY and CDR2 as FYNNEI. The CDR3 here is CASNGENQPQHF. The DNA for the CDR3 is TGTGCCAGCAACGGAGAGAATCAGCCCCAGCATTTT.